Listed below are T cell receptor beta chains from one sample, sequenced in a study of T cell changes during pregnancy in multiple sclerosis. Libraries were prepared by immunoSEQ multiplex PCR; TCRdb keeps only in-frame clonotypes and omits some of them. Here the sample spans 70,000 or so clones, over 90% being singletons. The sequencing used CD4+ T cells from peripheral blood mononuclear cells, collected after pregnancy. These receptors were collected from a female donor with multiple sclerosis, enrolled in a pregnancy study. Both conserved end residues are part of each CDR3. A D gene is named only where the DNA matches it firmly. The listing skips clone size in some rows; elsewhere it reads once, few, many or a size class.

d_call,v_call,j_call,clone_size,cdr3_length,cdr3_nt,cdr3_aa
-,TRBV29-1,TRBJ2-3,-,10,TGCAGCGTTGAACTAGCGTTTAAGTATTTT,CSVELAFKYF
TRBD1,TRBV29-1,TRBJ2-5,-,13,TGCAGCGTTGAAGAGGGACAGGGGGAGACCCAGTACTTC,CSVEEGQGETQYF
TRBD1,TRBV5-4,TRBJ1-2,-,16,TGTGCCAGCAGCTTCCCATCGATACAGGGGCCCTATGGCTACACCTTC,CASSFPSIQGPYGYTF
-,TRBV6-5,TRBJ1-4,-,14,TGTGCCAGCAGTAGGACAGCGAGAAATGAAAAACTGTTTTTT,CASSRTARNEKLFF
-,TRBV28,TRBJ1-1,-,17,TGTGCCAGCAGCCGACTGGGGTGGGGAGGGTTAAACACTGAAGCTTTCTTT,CASSRLGWGGLNTEAFF
-,TRBV11-1,TRBJ1-1,-,14,TGTGCCAGCAGCTTACGACAGACCAACACTGAAGCTTTCTTT,CASSLRQTNTEAFF
-,TRBV2,TRBJ1-5,-,14,TGTGCCAGCAGAGACGGAGGGCAGAATCAGCCCCAGCATTTT,CASRDGGQNQPQHF
-,TRBV7-2,TRBJ1-5,-,15,TGTGCCAGCAGCTTAGGACACACGAGCAATCAGCCCCAGCATTTT,CASSLGHTSNQPQHF
-,TRBV23-1,TRBJ1-1,-,13,TGCGCCAGCAGTGTTGTCACGGGTACTGAAGCTTTCTTT,CASSVVTGTEAFF
-,TRBV6-4,TRBJ1-2,-,14,TGTGCCAGCAGTGAAGTCGCTAGACAGCATGGCTACACCTTC,CASSEVARQHGYTF
-,TRBV18,TRBJ1-3,-,15,TGTGCCAGCTCACCACAAGCCGGCTCTGGAAACACCATATATTTT,CASSPQAGSGNTIYF
-,TRBV4-2,TRBJ1-1,once,18,TGTGCCAGCAGCCAAGAGAAAGGACCTGAACACAGGTACACTGAAGCTTTCTTT,CASSQEKGPEHRYTEAFF
TRBD1,TRBV6-5,TRBJ1-3,-,15,TGTGCCGTCAGTCCTCAACAGGGGTACGAAAACACCATATATTTT,CAVSPQQGYENTIYF
-,TRBV7-2,TRBJ1-1,-,13,TGTGCCAGCAGCTCCCGGACAAGGCTTGAAGCTTTCTTT,CASSSRTRLEAFF
TRBD1,TRBV2,TRBJ2-2,-,15,TGTGCCAGCGTCGGGACAGGGGGTATCACCGGGGAGCTGTTTTTT,CASVGTGGITGELFF
TRBD1,TRBV5-1,TRBJ2-2,-,16,TGCGCCAGCAGCTTGGCCCCGACAGGGAGCACCGGGGAGCTGTTTTTT,CASSLAPTGSTGELFF
-,TRBV18,TRBJ1-5,-,13,TGTGCCAGCTCGGGGGGTCCGGATCAGCCCCAGCATTTT,CASSGGPDQPQHF
TRBD1,TRBV5-6,TRBJ1-5,-,15,TGTGCCAGCAGTTTGCAGGACAGGCAAGGTCAGCCCCAGCATTTT,CASSLQDRQGQPQHF
-,TRBV5-8,TRBJ1-1,-,14,TGTGCCAGCAGCTTTGTTGGCTTGGACACTGAAGCTTTCTTT,CASSFVGLDTEAFF
-,TRBV19,TRBJ1-4,-,16,TGTGCCAGTAGTATTTCGCCCTGGACAGCAAATGAAAAACTGTTTTTT,CASSISPWTANEKLFF
TRBD2,TRBV5-1,TRBJ2-7,-,14,TGCGCCAGCGAAATAGCGGGAGGGGGGAGTGAGCAGTACTTC,CASEIAGGGSEQYF
-,TRBV6-5,TRBJ1-4,once,15,TGTGCCAGCAGTTACGCGGGGGCAACTAATGAAAAACTGTTTTTT,CASSYAGATNEKLFF
TRBD1,TRBV2,TRBJ2-2,-,17,TGTGCCAGCAGGATGGGACAGGGGGGCAGGGACACCGGGGAGCTGTTTTTT,CASRMGQGGRDTGELFF
TRBD2,TRBV7-7,TRBJ2-1,-,17,TGTGCCAGCAGCTCTGGGACTAGCGGGGGAAACTACAATGAGCAGTTCTTC,CASSSGTSGGNYNEQFF
-,TRBV5-1,TRBJ2-5,once,13,TGCGCCAGCAGCTGGGGCTTGACGGAGACCCAGTACTTC,CASSWGLTETQYF
-,TRBV6-1,TRBJ2-4,once,14,TGTGCCAGCAGTGAAGCCCGAGCCAAAAACATTCAGTACTTC,CASSEARAKNIQYF
TRBD1,TRBV6-5,TRBJ1-2,-,14,TGTGCCAGCAGTTCCCGACAGGGGTTGGGTGGCTACACCTTC,CASSSRQGLGGYTF
-,TRBV11-3,TRBJ2-4,-,18,TGTGCCAGCAGCTCACGTAGGACAGTCAAACTAGCCAAAAACATTCAGTACTTC,CASSSRRTVKLAKNIQYF
TRBD1,TRBV2,TRBJ2-1,-,15,TGTGCCAGCAGTCAGGACAGGGTCCGTGGGAATGAGCAGTTCTTC,CASSQDRVRGNEQFF
-,TRBV28,TRBJ1-1,-,13,TGTGCCAGCAGTTTACCGTCCAGGGGTGAAGCTTTCTTT,CASSLPSRGEAFF
TRBD1,TRBV5-4,TRBJ1-4,-,14,TGTGCCAGCAGCTTAAGACAGGGAGGTGAAAAACTGTTTTTT,CASSLRQGGEKLFF
TRBD1,TRBV5-1,TRBJ1-3,-,14,TGCGCCAGCTCCCCCGGGACAGCTGGAAACACCATATATTTT,CASSPGTAGNTIYF
-,TRBV30,TRBJ1-4,once,13,TGTGCCTGGAGCTTTAACAGGGTGGAAAAACTGTTTTTT,CAWSFNRVEKLFF
TRBD1,TRBV28,TRBJ1-4,-,16,TGTGCCAGCAGCCCCTCCGACAGGGATCTCAATGAAAAACTGTTTTTT,CASSPSDRDLNEKLFF
-,TRBV7-9,TRBJ1-1,once,12,TGTGCCAGCAGCTTAGGACAGAGTGAAGCTTTCTTT,CASSLGQSEAFF
TRBD1,TRBV7-8,TRBJ1-3,-,17,TGTGCCAGCAGCTTGAGGAGGGGACAGGGGACTGGAAACACCATATATTTT,CASSLRRGQGTGNTIYF
-,TRBV7-8,TRBJ1-5,-,13,TGTGCCAGCAGCTTAGGCAGGAATCAGCCCCAGCATTTT,CASSLGRNQPQHF
-,TRBV27,TRBJ1-1,-,17,TGTGCCAGCAGTTTTCTCAGGTCCGCAGTCGGAACCCCTGAAGCTTTCTTT,CASSFLRSAVGTPEAFF
-,TRBV5-4,TRBJ1-4,-,17,TGTGCCAGCAGCTTGGGAGGAGAACACCCAACTAATGAAAAACTGTTTTTT,CASSLGGEHPTNEKLFF
-,TRBV5-6,TRBJ1-2,-,13,TGTGCCAGCAGCTTGTCAGGGAACTATGGCTACACCTTC,CASSLSGNYGYTF
-,TRBV15,TRBJ1-4,once,16,TGTGCCACCAGCAGAGCAGGAGGCGGGGCTATACTAAAACTGTTTTTT,CATSRAGGGAILKLFF
TRBD2,TRBV2,TRBJ2-1,-,16,TGTGCCAGCAGTGAACAGGCTAGCGGGGGGTACAATGAGCAGTTCTTC,CASSEQASGGYNEQFF
TRBD1,TRBV27,TRBJ1-1,-,15,TGTGCCAGCAGCCCCCTGACAGGGAAGTACACTGAAGCTTTCTTT,CASSPLTGKYTEAFF
-,TRBV2,TRBJ2-1,-,15,TGTGCCAGCAGTGGAACGACAGCCGCCTACAATGAGCAGTTCTTC,CASSGTTAAYNEQFF
TRBD1,TRBV7-2,TRBJ1-2,-,15,TGTGCCAGCAGCTTAGCGACAGGGGGTTCCTATGGCTACACCTTC,CASSLATGGSYGYTF
-,TRBV20-1,TRBJ2-4,-,11,TGCAGTGCTAGAGACCAAGGGGAACAGTACTTC,CSARDQGEQYF
-,TRBV19,TRBJ1-4,once,14,TGTGCCAGTAGTGGCAGGGGCGAGAATGAAAAACTGTTTTTT,CASSGRGENEKLFF
-,TRBV7-2,TRBJ2-7,-,14,TGTGCCAGCAGCTTAGGGACAGGGAGGGACGAGCAGTACTTC,CASSLGTGRDEQYF
TRBD1,TRBV18,TRBJ1-3,-,18,TGTGCCAGCTCACCGGAAACAGGGGGCGCGAGAACCGGAAACACCATATATTTT,CASSPETGGARTGNTIYF
-,TRBV7-2,TRBJ1-5,-,14,TGTGCCAGCAGCCGGACAGTTTCCAATCAGCCCCAGCATTTT,CASSRTVSNQPQHF
-,TRBV28,TRBJ1-1,-,17,TGTGCCAGCAGCTCGATGTTGGGAACAGGGAGAGGCACTGAAGCTTTCTTT,CASSSMLGTGRGTEAFF
-,TRBV5-8,TRBJ2-7,-,13,TGTGCCAGCAGCTTCGGGGGAGCCTACGAGCAGTACTTC,CASSFGGAYEQYF
TRBD2,TRBV6-1,TRBJ2-2,-,15,TGTGCCAGCAGTGTCTTCGCGGGGGGTACCGGGGAGCTGTTTTTT,CASSVFAGGTGELFF